The rows below give T cell receptor beta chains drawn from one sample of a study of shared clonotypes between healthy human individuals. Data came from immunoSEQ multiplex PCR; TCRdb stores just in-frame clones and leaves some out. The table lists 550,000 to 800,000 clones, 74% of them singletons. The sample was memory CD4+ T cells sorted from blood. These receptors originate from a woman in her 30s in good health. The CDR3 runs from the conserved cysteine through the conserved F or W. The order of the fields is J gene, D gene, V gene, clone size, CDR3 DNA, CDR3 protein. A D gene is named only where the DNA matches it firmly. Size is omitted from some rows. Given values are once, few, many or a class for expanded clones.

>TRBJ2-7|-|TRBV19|-
TGTGCCAGTAGTACATGGGGGGTTGGACACTACGAGCAGTACTTC
CASSTWGVGHYEQYF
>TRBJ2-7|-|TRBV7-8|-
TGTGCCAGCAGCTTACAAAACGAGCAGTACTTC
CASSLQNEQYF
>TRBJ1-5|-|TRBV6-5|-
TGTGCCAGCCTACCGGACCACGCGGATCAGCCCCAGCATTTT
CASLPDHADQPQHF
>TRBJ1-5|TRBD1|TRBV2|few
TGTGCCAGCAGTGCCGGGACAGGGGATCAGCCCCAGCATTTT
CASSAGTGDQPQHF
>TRBJ2-1|-|TRBV2|-
TGTGCCAGCAGTGTTTTGGGGAATGAGCAGTTCTTC
CASSVLGNEQFF
>TRBJ1-5|-|TRBV6-5|few
TGTGCCAGCAGCCAAACATGGGGTTCCAATCAGCCCCAGCATTTT
CASSQTWGSNQPQHF
>TRBJ1-4|-|TRBV5-1|-
TGCGCCAGCAGCTTGGCCTCGGGGAAAAATGAAAAACTGTTTTTT
CASSLASGKNEKLFF
>TRBJ2-5|TRBD2|TRBV5-1|-
TGCGCCAGCACCCCGGGGAGGTGGACTAGCGGGAGTACGAGACGAGAGACCCAGTACTTC
CASTPGRWTSGSTRRETQYF
>TRBJ2-7|-|TRBV4-1|few
TGCGCCAGCAGCCCCGCCGTGGCCTACGAGCAGTACTTC
CASSPAVAYEQYF
>TRBJ1-2|TRBD1|TRBV6-1|-
TGTGCCAGCAGTGACCCGACAGGGAGCTATGGCTACACCTTC
CASSDPTGSYGYTF
>TRBJ2-1|TRBD2|TRBV11-2|-
TGTGCCAGCAGTTTTGCGGGAGGTGGTAATGAGCAGTTCTTC
CASSFAGGGNEQFF
>TRBJ1-5|-|TRBV11-2|-
TGTGCCAGCAGCTTAGGGAGCAATCAGCCCCAGCATTTT
CASSLGSNQPQHF
>TRBJ2-3|-|TRBV11-2|-
TGTGCCAGCAGCTTCCCTAGCACAGATACGCAGTATTTT
CASSFPSTDTQYF
>TRBJ2-2|-|TRBV5-1|-
TGCGCCAGCAGTTTCCTTAGGGTAGCGGCGAACACCGGGGAGCTGTTTTTT
CASSFLRVAANTGELFF
>TRBJ2-1|-|TRBV7-8|-
TGTGCCAGCAGCTTGTTACCGGGGGACAATGAGCAGTTCTTC
CASSLLPGDNEQFF